This T cell receptor beta chain appears in the sequencing data of a study of shared clonotypes between healthy human individuals. The V and J ends lost 3 bases and 2 bases respectively, with 6 bases between them. The CDR3 loop spans 13 amino acids. Per the germline V gene, CDR1 is MDHEN and CDR2 is SYDVKM. Naivety among CD8 cells was defined by CD45RO negativity and positive CCR7 selection, thereby excluding terminally differentiated effector memory CD45RA+ cells. In the case of this clone: The same CDR3 also results from other DNA sequences found in this sample.

Evenly divided among several immunoSEQ plates was the genomic DNA of each subset. Sorted-subset replicate PCR reactions contained 150 to 200 ng DNA, corresponding to approximately 30,000 T cell genomes. Only in-frame clones appear in the TCRdb table, and some are missing; sequencing was by immunoSEQ multiplex PCR. The sample contains hundreds of thousands of clones, approximately 96% of which appear only once. The J gene is TRBJ2-3, the V gene TRBV28; D remains ambiguous. The TCR was taken from a woman under 40 in good health. Sequencing was carried out using naive CD8+ T cells sorted from blood. The CDR3 nucleotides read TGTGCCAGCAGTTTCCGGCTCACAGATACGCAGTATTTT. Translated: CASSFRLTDTQYF.